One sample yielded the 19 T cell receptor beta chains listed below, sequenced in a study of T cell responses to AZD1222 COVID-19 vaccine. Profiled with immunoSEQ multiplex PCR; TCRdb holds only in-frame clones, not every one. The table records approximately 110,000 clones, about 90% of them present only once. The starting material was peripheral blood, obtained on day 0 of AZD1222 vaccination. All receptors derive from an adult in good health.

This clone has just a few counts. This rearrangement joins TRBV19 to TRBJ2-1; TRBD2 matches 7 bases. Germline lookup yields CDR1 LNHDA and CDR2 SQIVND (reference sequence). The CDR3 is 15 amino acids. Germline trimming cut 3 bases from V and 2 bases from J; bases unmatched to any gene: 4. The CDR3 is CASSILGGTYNEQFF. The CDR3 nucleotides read TGTGCCAGTAGTATCTTGGGGGGGACCTACAATGAGCAGTTCTTC.

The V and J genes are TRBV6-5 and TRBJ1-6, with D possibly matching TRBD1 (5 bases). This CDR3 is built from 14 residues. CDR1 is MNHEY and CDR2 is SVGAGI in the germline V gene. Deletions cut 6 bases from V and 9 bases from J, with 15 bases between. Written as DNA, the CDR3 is TGTGCCAGCAGAAAAGACAGCCGGGGTTCACCCCTCCACTTT. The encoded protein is CASRKDSRGSPLHF.

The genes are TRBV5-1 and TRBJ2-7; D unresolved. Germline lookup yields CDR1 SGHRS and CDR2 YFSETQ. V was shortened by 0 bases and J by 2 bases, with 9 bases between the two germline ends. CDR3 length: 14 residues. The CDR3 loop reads CASSLGGVTYEQYF. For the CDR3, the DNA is TGCGCCAGCAGCTTGGGTGGCGTCACCTACGAGCAGTACTTC. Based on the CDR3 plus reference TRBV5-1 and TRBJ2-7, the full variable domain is KAGVTQTPRYLIKTRGQQVTLSCSPISGHRSVSWYQQTPGQGLQFLFEYFSETQRNKGNFPGRFSGRQFSNSRSEMNVSTLELGDSALYLCASSLGGVTYEQYFGPGTRLTVT.

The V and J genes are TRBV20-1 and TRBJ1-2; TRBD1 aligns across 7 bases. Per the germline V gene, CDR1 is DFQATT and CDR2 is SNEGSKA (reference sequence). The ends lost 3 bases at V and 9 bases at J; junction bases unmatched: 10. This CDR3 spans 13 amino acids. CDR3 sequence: CSASGGDSLSYTF. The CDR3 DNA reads TGCAGTGCTAGTGGGGGGGACAGCTTGAGCTACACCTTC.

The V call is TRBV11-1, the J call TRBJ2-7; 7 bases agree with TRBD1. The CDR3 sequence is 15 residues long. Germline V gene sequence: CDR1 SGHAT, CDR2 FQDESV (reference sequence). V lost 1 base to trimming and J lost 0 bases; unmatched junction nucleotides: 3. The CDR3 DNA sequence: TGTGCCAGCAGCTTAGTGACAGGGTCCTCCTACGAGCAGTACTTC. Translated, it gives CASSLVTGSSYEQYF.

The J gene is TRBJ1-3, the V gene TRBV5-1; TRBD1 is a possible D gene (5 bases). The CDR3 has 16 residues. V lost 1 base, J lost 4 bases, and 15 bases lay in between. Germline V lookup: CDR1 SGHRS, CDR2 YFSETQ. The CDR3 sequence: CASSLLTQGGGNTIYF. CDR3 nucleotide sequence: TGCGCCAGCAGCTTGCTGACTCAGGGAGGAGGAAACACCATATATTTT.

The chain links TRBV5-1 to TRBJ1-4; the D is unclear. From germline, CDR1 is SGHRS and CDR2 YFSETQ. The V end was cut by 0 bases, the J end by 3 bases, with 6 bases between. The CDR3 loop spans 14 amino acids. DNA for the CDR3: TGCGCCAGCAGCTTGGGGCAGGCTAATGAAAAACTGTTTTTT. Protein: CASSLGQANEKLFF.

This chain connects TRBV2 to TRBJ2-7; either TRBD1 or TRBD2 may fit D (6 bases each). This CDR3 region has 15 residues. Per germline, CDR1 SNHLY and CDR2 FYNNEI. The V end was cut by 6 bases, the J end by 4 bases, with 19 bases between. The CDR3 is CASRTPQGRMYEQYF. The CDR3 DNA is TGTGCCAGCAGGACCCCCCAGGGGAGGATGTACGAGCAGTACTTC. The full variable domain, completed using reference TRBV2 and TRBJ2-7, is EPEVTQTPSHQVTQMGQEVILRCVPISNHLYFYWYRQILGQKVEFLVSFYNNEISEKSEIFDDQFSVERPDGSNFTLKIRSTKLEDSAMYFCASRTPQGRMYEQYFGPGTRLTVT.

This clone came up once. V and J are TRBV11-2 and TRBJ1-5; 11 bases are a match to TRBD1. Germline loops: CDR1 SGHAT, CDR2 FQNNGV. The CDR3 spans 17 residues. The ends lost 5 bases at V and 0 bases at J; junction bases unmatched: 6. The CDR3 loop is CASSTGQGAYSNQPQHF. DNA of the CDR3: TGTGCCAGCAGCACAGGACAGGGGGCTTATAGCAATCAGCCCCAGCATTTT.

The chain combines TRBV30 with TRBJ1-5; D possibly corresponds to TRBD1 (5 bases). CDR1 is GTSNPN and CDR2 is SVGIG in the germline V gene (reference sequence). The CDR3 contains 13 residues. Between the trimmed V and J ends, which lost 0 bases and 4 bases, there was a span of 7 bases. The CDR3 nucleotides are TGTGCCTGGAGTGTGGGGGGAAATCAGCCCCAGCATTTT. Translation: CAWSVGGNQPQHF.

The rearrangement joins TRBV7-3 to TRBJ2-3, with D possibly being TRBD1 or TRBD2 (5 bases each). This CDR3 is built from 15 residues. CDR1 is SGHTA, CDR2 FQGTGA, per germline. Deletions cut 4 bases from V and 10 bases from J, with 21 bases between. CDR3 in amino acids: CASSSPESKGRAQYF. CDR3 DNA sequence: TGTGCCAGCAGCTCCCCTGAAAGCAAGGGGCGGGCGCAGTATTTT.

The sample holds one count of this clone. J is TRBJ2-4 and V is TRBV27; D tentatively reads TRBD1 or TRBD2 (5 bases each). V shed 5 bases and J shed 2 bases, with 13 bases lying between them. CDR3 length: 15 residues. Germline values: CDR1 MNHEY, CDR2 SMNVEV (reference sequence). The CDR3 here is CASSPYRDPKNIQYF. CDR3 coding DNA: TGTGCCAGCAGTCCATACCGGGACCCCAAAAACATTCAGTACTTC.

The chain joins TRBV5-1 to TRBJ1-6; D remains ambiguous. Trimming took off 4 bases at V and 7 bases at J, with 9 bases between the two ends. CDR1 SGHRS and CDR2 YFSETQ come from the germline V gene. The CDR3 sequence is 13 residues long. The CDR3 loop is CASSPVLNSPLHF. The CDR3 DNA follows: TGCGCCAGCAGCCCGGTCCTAAATTCACCCCTCCACTTT.

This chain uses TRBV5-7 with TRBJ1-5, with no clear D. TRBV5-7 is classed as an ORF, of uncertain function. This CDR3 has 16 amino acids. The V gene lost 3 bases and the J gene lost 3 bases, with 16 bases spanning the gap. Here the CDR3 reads CASSSWARRPNQPQHF. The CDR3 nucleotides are TGTGCCAGCAGCTCGTGGGCCCGTAGACCCAATCAGCCCCAGCATTTT.

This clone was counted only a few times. CDR3 in DNA: TGTGCCTGGACCCCGACAGGGCTTGACGCGGGTTCACCCCTCCACTTT. It encodes CAWTPTGLDAGSPLHF. The V call is TRBV30, the J call TRBJ1-6, with 7 nucleotides matching TRBD1. The germline CDR1 and CDR2 sequences are GTSNPN and SVGIG (reference sequence). The trim removed 4 bases at V and 9 bases at J, leaving 15 bases unmatched. The CDR3 extends over 16 amino acids.

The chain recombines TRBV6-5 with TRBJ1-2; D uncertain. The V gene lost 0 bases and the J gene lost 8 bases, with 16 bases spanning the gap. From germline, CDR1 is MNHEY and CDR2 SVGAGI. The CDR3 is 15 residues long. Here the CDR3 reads CASSYSEFVRDGYTF. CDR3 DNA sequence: TGTGCCAGCAGTTACTCCGAGTTCGTCCGCGACGGCTACACCTTC.

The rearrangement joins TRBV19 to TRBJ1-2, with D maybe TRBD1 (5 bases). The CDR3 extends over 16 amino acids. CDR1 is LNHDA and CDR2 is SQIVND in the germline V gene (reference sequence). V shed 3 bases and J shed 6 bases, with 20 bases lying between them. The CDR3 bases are TGTGCCAGTAGTATTCAGGCAGGGAGAGGTATCCATGGCTACACCTTC. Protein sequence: CASSIQAGRGIHGYTF.

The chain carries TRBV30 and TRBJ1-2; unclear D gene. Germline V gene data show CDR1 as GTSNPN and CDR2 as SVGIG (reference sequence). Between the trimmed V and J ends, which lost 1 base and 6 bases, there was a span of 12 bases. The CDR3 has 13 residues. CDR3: CAWSEGIGNGYTF. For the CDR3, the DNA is TGTGCCTGGAGTGAAGGGATTGGGAATGGCTACACCTTC.

CDR3: CASSYDLGEKLFF. The CDR3 DNA reads as TGTGCCAGCAGTTACGACCTGGGGGAAAAACTGTTTTTT. The V and J genes are TRBV6-2 or TRBV6-3 and TRBJ1-4; no definite D call. V lost 2 bases and J 8 bases, leaving 9 bases between the germline ends. The V gene's germline CDR1 is MNHEY and CDR2 SVGEGT. This CDR3 has 13 amino acids.